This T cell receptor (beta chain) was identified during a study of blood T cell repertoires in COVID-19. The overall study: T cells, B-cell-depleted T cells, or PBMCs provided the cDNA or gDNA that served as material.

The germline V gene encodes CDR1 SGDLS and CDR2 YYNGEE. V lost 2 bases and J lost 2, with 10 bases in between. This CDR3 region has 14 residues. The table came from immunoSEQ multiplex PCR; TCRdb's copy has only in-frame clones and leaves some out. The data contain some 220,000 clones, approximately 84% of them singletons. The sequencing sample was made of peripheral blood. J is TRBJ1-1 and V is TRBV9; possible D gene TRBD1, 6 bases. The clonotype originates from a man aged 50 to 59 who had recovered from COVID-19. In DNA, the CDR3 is TGTGCCAGCAGCGTCAGGGGTTCCAACACTGAAGCTTTCTTT. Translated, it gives CASSVRGSNTEAFF.